This TCR beta chain was captured by sequencing in a study of T cell repertoires in cytomegalovirus infection. Study at large: Researchers turned to recently identified HLA-C-restricted CMV epitopes as well as well-studied HLA-B-restricted ones. Public signatures in TCR beta pointed to CMV infection and matching HLA type.

On this clonotype: Its antigen is not identified.

This CDR3 contains 14 residues. Germline V gene lookup returns CDR1 LNHDA and CDR2 SQIVND (reference sequence). V lost 8 bases to trimming and J lost 4 bases, with 17 bases between them. TCRdb re-called the reads through MiXCR, storing one row per CDR3 protein. The table has approximately 600,000 distinct CDR3 sequences, 40% seen once. General study points: The study found HLA-C-restricted CMV-specific TCR beta clonotypes dominating the ex vivo response. Pooled public TCR beta family frequency picked out CMV carriers with the relevant HLA.

Sequencing was performed on cultured PBMCs, taken from culture after CMV antigen stimulation. The TCR originated in a human donor in good health (CMV status not recorded). Some clones in this sample may be carry-over from other donors' samples. This sequence joins TRBV19 and TRBJ1-1; the D gene is possibly TRBD1 (6 bases). CDR3 sequence: CASYSQGEGTEAFF. CDR3 nucleotides: TGTGCCAGTTATTCACAGGGTGAGGGCACTGAAGCTTTCTTT.